This TCR beta chain originates from a study of blood T cell repertoires in COVID-19. Overall study: Spain, Italy and the United States supplied samples that represented acute and convalescent COVID-19.

In its sample, this clone was seen a few times. Per the original data handling: Counts of nucleated cells, estimated from reference gene primer amplification, were obtained. Some clones are missing from TCRdb's copy, which holds only in-frame ones; the method was immunoSEQ multiplex PCR. V and J calls and clone size are those listed in that table; D and trimming were worked out from the DNA. The sample includes 130,000 to 150,000 clones, 70% to 90% of them seen just once. Donors were grouped by their self-reported clinical history. Cohort 3 donors were reported recovered after two negative PCRs, clearance, or symptom resolution. This receptor was taken from a woman aged 40 to 55 who had recovered from COVID-19. Sample: PBMCs or T cells enriched from blood (not recorded which).

The CDR3 sequence: CSVEDPILAGYNEQFF. The CDR3 nucleotides are TGCAGCGTTGAAGATCCAATCCTAGCGGGGTACAATGAGCAGTTCTTC. The V and J genes are TRBV29-1 and TRBJ2-1, with 9 bases identical to TRBD2. Germline CDR1 is SQVTM and CDR2 is ANQGSEA. The V gene end was trimmed by 0 bases and the J gene end by 4 bases; junction bases not matched to a gene: 7. This CDR3 is built from 16 residues.